A single sample is the source of the 3 T cell receptor beta chains below, sequenced in a study of shared clonotypes between healthy human individuals. The method was immunoSEQ multiplex PCR; TCRdb's version includes in-frame clones alone and lacks a portion of them. The repertoire includes about 2.5 million clones, around 92% of them detected once, and 0.37% sits in the top ten. The sequencing input was naive CD4+ T cells from PBMCs. The subset here: CD45RA+ positively selected. The receptors were gathered from a man aged 18 to 30 in good health. Some clones in this sample may be carry-over from other donors' samples.

V gene TRBV18 combines with J gene TRBJ1-5; D is uncertain. In germline, CDR1 is KGHSH, CDR2 LQKENI. V was trimmed by 6 bases and J by 7 bases, leaving 16 bases between them. The CDR3 is 14 amino acids. In DNA form, the CDR3 reads TGTGCCAGCTCTACGGACGGCCTCGGGCAGCCCCAGCATTTT. Residues: CASSTDGLGQPQHF.

Points on this clone: One end of the junction fails to match germline, which may point to a read error. In nucleotides, the CDR3 is TGTGCCAGCAGCTTAGGTCCCAGGGCCACAGATATGCAGTATTTT. It specifies CASSLGPRATDMQYF. The chain links TRBV7-2 to TRBJ2-3, with D tentatively TRBD1 (5 bases). Germline CDR1 and CDR2: SGHTA and FQGNSA. This CDR3 is 15 amino acids long.

V is TRBV11-2 and J is TRBJ2-1; D may match TRBD1 or TRBD2 (6 bases each). The germline CDR1 and CDR2 sequences are SGHAT and FQNNGV. Between the trimmed V and J ends, which lost 5 bases and 14 bases, there was a span of 19 bases. CDR3 length: 13 residues. CDR3: CASSDSYRGQEFF. The CDR3, as DNA: TGTGCCAGCAGCGATTCCTATCGGGGGCAAGAGTTCTTC. The whole variable domain, remainder taken from reference TRBV11-2 and TRBJ2-1, is EAGVAQSPRYKIIEKRQSVAFWCNPISGHATLYWYQQILGQGPKLLIQFQNNGVVDDSQLPKDRFSAERLKGVDSTLKIQPAKLEDSAVYLCASSDSYRGQEFFGPGTRLTVL.